This T cell receptor beta chain emerged from a study of vaccination effects on CD4 cells after COVID-19. Study details: Sequencing followed a ViraFEST assay step that expanded antigen-specific CD4+ T cells with viral peptide pools. About 2 million PBMC were seeded per well and grown in the presence of 9 to 10 IU/ml IL-2 and 8.5 to 10 ug/ml peptides.

The table came from immunoSEQ multiplex PCR; TCRdb's copy has only in-frame clones and leaves some out. The top ten hold 7% to 8% of the sample, which has about 40,000 clones, under 70% seen once. Following a roughly 9-day culture, CD4+ T cells were purified. Each participant received a vaccine that was either BNT162b2 or mRNA-1273, given as two doses. Cultures had half their medium replaced with IL-2 medium on days 3 and 7. Remarks on this clone: No antigen is known for it.

Germline CDR1 reads PRHDT; CDR2 reads FYEKMQ (reference sequence). The CDR3 runs 18 residues. V was pared by 4 bases and J by 0 bases, with 19 bases between. Study-wide findings and caveats: In vaccinees who were healthy, merely 1 out of 255 vaccine-induced clones cross-reacted with common cold coronaviruses.

The TCR comes from a human donor who received a COVID-19 vaccine. J is TRBJ2-1 and V is TRBV13; the D gene is possibly TRBD2 (6 bases). The sequenced sample was CD4+ T cells from PBMCs cultured without peptide, obtained after COVID-19 vaccination. The CDR3 bases are TGTGCCAGCAGCTCCCCCGGGACTTGGGGTAGCTCCTACAATGAGCAGTTCTTC. The encoded protein is CASSSPGTWGSSYNEQFF. Complete variable domain (other parts from reference TRBV13 and TRBJ2-1): AAGVIQSPRHLIKEKRETATLKCYPIPRHDTVYWYQQGPGQDPQFLISFYEKMQSDKGSIPDRFSAQQFSDYHSELNMSSLELGDSALYFCASSSPGTWGSSYNEQFFGPGTRLTVL.